The 26 T cell receptor beta chains reported below all come from one sample, sequenced in a study of CD8+CD57+ T cells in acquired aplastic anemia (dated by TCRdb to 2016 to 2018). Flow cytometry had shown CD8+CD57+ cell expansion in the patients selected for sequencing. Sequencer: Illumina HiSeq 2000. TCR beta VDJ combination and CDR3 sequence profiling used genomic DNA as the template. TCRdb redid the processing of the public reads, applying fastp at Q25 and MiXCR, and retained in-frame beta chains. All rows with the same CDR3 protein become a single entry with the most common DNA and genes. The sample contains under 200,000 distinct CDR3 sequences, over 40% of them found a single time. 1.8% of the sample lies in the top ten. Sequencing used sorted CD4+, CD8+, or CD8+CD57+ T cells (not recorded which) from PBMCs. All receptors come from a human donor with aplastic anemia.

The rearrangement links TRBV27 to TRBJ1-1; D perhaps matches TRBD1 (5 bases). Per germline, CDR1 MNHEY and CDR2 SMNVEV (reference sequence). Trimming shortened V by 4 bases and J by 4 bases, and 10 bases separated the two germline ends. The CDR3 covers 13 residues. In DNA form, the CDR3 reads TGTGCCAGCAGTTCTCGACAGCCCACTGAAGCTTTCTTT. The encoded protein is CASSSRQPTEAFF.

This clonotype was counted at least ten times. V usage is TRBV2 and J usage is TRBJ1-2; D is unclear. Germline lookup yields CDR1 SNHLY and CDR2 FYNNEI. Trimming took off 2 bases at V and 5 bases at J, with 6 bases between the two ends. The CDR3 is made up of 12 amino acids. Here the CDR3 reads CASSETIYGYTF. The CDR3 region has the DNA TGTGCCAGCAGTGAAACGATATATGGCTACACCTTC.

This clonotype was detected ten times or more. This chain connects TRBV29-1 to TRBJ1-6, with 9 bases identical to TRBD1. The CDR3 loop spans 14 amino acids. The germline CDR1 and CDR2 sequences are SQVTM and ANQGSEA. V was pared by 5 bases and J by 7 bases, with 6 bases of the junction left unmatched. The CDR3 loop is CSVSGQGRNSPLHF. The CDR3 nucleotides are TGCAGCGTTTCTGGACAGGGGCGGAATTCACCCCTCCACTTT.

This clonotype is medium-sized (0.01 to 0.1%). The chain employs TRBV19 and TRBJ1-5; D gene ambiguous. The CDR3 consists of 13 residues. Germline CDR1 LNHDA, CDR2 SQIVND (reference sequence). Between the trimmed V and J ends, which lost 6 bases and 7 bases, there was a span of 13 bases. This chain's CDR3 is CASRREGPQPQHF. The DNA of the CDR3 is TGTGCCAGTAGGAGGGAGGGCCCCCAGCCCCAGCATTTT.

The chain has TRBV2 and TRBJ2-7; TRBD1 matches at 8 bases. Germline assignment: CDR1 SNHLY and CDR2 FYNNEI. With 6 bases clipped from V and 2 bases from J, the junction kept 6 bases outside the gene matches. This CDR3 spans 14 amino acids. Here the CDR3 DNA reads TGTGCCAGCAGGGACGAGGACAGGGCCTACGAGCAGTACTTC. Translated: CASRDEDRAYEQYF.

J is TRBJ1-3 and V is TRBV3-1, with 8 bases identical to TRBD1. The CDR3 contains 15 residues. After removal of 6 bases from V and 4 bases from J, the junction contained 8 bases not matched to a gene. Per the germline V gene, CDR1 is LGHDT and CDR2 is YNNKEL (reference sequence). The CDR3 here is CASRESGGSGNTIYF. CDR3 DNA sequence: TGTGCCAGCAGGGAATCAGGGGGCTCAGGAAACACCATATATTTT.

This clonotype has ten or more counts. This chain links TRBV9 with TRBJ2-1; TRBD1 is a possible D gene (5 bases). This CDR3 has 14 amino acids. Germline CDR1 and CDR2: SGDLS and YYNGEE. The ends were cut back, 0 bases at V and 5 bases at J, with 9 bases in the middle. The CDR3: CASSVEGQHNEQFF. As DNA, the CDR3 is TGTGCCAGCAGCGTAGAAGGACAACACAATGAGCAGTTCTTC.

This clonotype was seen many times. The chain is built from TRBV5-1 and TRBJ1-2, with 7 bases identical to TRBD1. CDR3 size: 13 residues. V lost 3 bases, J lost 4 bases, and 3 bases stayed unmatched. Looked up from germline, CDR1 is SGHRS and CDR2 is YFSETQ. The CDR3, as DNA: TGCGCCAGCAGCTCCCGGGACAGCTATGGCTACACCTTC. Translating it yields CASSSRDSYGYTF.

This clonotype showed up just a few times. The chain uses TRBV18 and TRBJ2-7; D may be TRBD2 (5 bases). V shed 0 bases and J shed 2 bases, with 11 bases lying between them. CDR1 and CDR2 (germline): KGHSH, LQKENI. CDR3 length equals 15 residues. The CDR3 loop is CASSPPVQRTYEQYF. The CDR3 bases are TGTGCCAGCTCACCACCGGTACAGCGGACCTACGAGCAGTACTTC.

This clonotype was seen repeatedly, ten times or more. The chain links TRBV4-2 to TRBJ2-7; D is unresolved. This CDR3 has 15 amino acids. Trimming shortened V by 1 base and J by 0 bases, and 10 bases separated the two germline ends. Germline V lookup: CDR1 LGHNA, CDR2 YNFKEQ. CDR3 in DNA: TGTGCCAGCAGCCAAGCCTCAACCAGCTCCTACGAGCAGTACTTC. Translation: CASSQASTSSYEQYF.

This chain links TRBV7-2 with TRBJ1-1; D is unclear. The length of the CDR3 is 15 residues. The V end lost 5 bases, the J end lost 5 bases, and 18 bases lay between the germline ends. CDR1 SGHTA and CDR2 FQGNSA come from the germline V gene. CDR3 loop: CASSGRISAPTEAFF. The CDR3 DNA sequence: TGTGCCAGCAGCGGGAGAATAAGTGCTCCGACTGAAGCTTTCTTT.

This clonotype was picked up many times. This rearrangement joins TRBV29-1 to TRBJ2-7, with 7 bases lining up with TRBD1. CDR1 is SQVTM, CDR2 ANQGSEA, per germline. The CDR3 sequence is 12 residues long. V was pared by 8 bases and J by 3 bases, with 7 bases of the junction left unmatched. The CDR3 loop is CSIEGQNYEQYF. The CDR3 DNA is TGCAGCATCGAGGGACAGAACTACGAGCAGTACTTC.

This chain uses TRBV2 with TRBJ1-4, with 7 bases aligning to TRBD1. Germline CDR1 and CDR2: SNHLY and FYNNEI. The junction had 13 bases not matched to a gene; V was cut back by 7 bases and J by 8 bases. This CDR3 spans 15 amino acids. The DNA for the CDR3 is TGTGCCAGCAACCCGAATCCAGGGGGACAGGAAAAACTGTTTTTT. Its protein is CASNPNPGGQEKLFF.

The rearrangement uses TRBV19 and TRBJ2-7, with a weak D call TRBD1 (6 bases). V was trimmed by 3 bases and J by 5 bases, leaving 17 bases between them. The germline gives CDR1 LNHDA, CDR2 SQIVND (reference sequence). The CDR3 runs 15 residues. This CDR3 is CASSIDTRTVNEQYF. For the CDR3, the DNA is TGTGCCAGTAGTATCGACACCCGGACAGTAAACGAGCAGTACTTC.

The V call is TRBV14, the J call TRBJ1-1, with D unclear. Germline lookup yields CDR1 SGHDN and CDR2 FVKESK. The CDR3 runs 11 residues. Trimming shortened V by 5 bases and J by 8 bases, and 9 bases separated the two germline ends. The CDR3 loop is CASSASREAFF. CDR3 nucleotide sequence: TGTGCCAGCAGCGCGTCTAGAGAAGCTTTCTTT.

The chain carries TRBV24-1 and TRBJ2-3; 9 nucleotides agree with TRBD1. The V gene end was trimmed by 5 bases and the J gene end by 7 bases; junction bases not matched to a gene: 12. Looked up from germline, CDR1 is KGHDR and CDR2 is SFDVKD. The CDR3 is 16 amino acids. The CDR3 DNA follows: TGTGCCACCAGTGCATCGTGGACAGGGGACTCGAATACGCAGTATTTT. Translating it yields CATSASWTGDSNTQYF.

In its sample, this clonotype was seen a few times. The chain is built from TRBV18 and TRBJ2-1; 9 nucleotides agree with TRBD1. There are 15 residues in the CDR3. The ends lost 3 bases at V and 6 bases at J; junction bases unmatched: 6. Germline V gives CDR1 KGHSH, CDR2 LQKENI. The CDR3 DNA reads TGTGCCAGCTCACCCTGGGACAGGGCAGGCAATGAGCAGTTCTTC. Its translation: CASSPWDRAGNEQFF. Full variable domain (rest looked up from reference TRBV18 and TRBJ2-1): NAGVMQNPRHLVRRRGQEARLRCSPMKGHSHVYWYRQLPEEGLKFMVYLQKENIIDESGMPKERFSAEFPKEGPSILRIQQVVRGDSAAYFCASSPWDRAGNEQFFGPGTRLTVL.

CDR3 DNA sequence: TGTGCCAGTAGTATGGCACAACAATACGAGCAGTACTTC. Amino acid sequence: CASSMAQQYEQYF. This sequence joins TRBV7-2 and TRBJ2-7; no definite D call. CDR1 and CDR2 (germline): SGHTA, FQGNSA. Trimming shortened V by 9 bases and J by 4 bases, and 16 bases separated the two germline ends. The length of the CDR3 is 13 residues.

Many counts were recorded for this clonotype. The gene calls are TRBV5-6 and TRBJ2-1, with a tentative D call TRBD1 (5 bases). The CDR3 is 15 residues long. Trimming pared 0 bases from V and 4 bases from J, leaving 11 bases between. Per germline, CDR1 SGHDT and CDR2 YYEEEE. The CDR3: CASSLGGAAYNEQFF. The CDR3 DNA follows: TGTGCCAGCAGCTTGGGTGGGGCAGCTTACAATGAGCAGTTCTTC.

This rearrangement joins TRBV7-9 to TRBJ2-1; D remains unclear. The germline V and J ends were trimmed by 3 bases and 5 bases, with 8 bases remaining between them. CDR1 is SEHNR and CDR2 is FQNEAQ in the germline V gene (reference sequence). The length of the CDR3 is 13 residues. This CDR3 reads CASSLTYHNEQFF. As DNA, the CDR3 is TGTGCCAGCAGCTTGACCTACCACAATGAGCAGTTCTTC.

The chain combines TRBV2 with TRBJ2-3, with a weak D call TRBD1 (5 bases). The germline gives CDR1 SNHLY, CDR2 FYNNEI. V gave up 7 bases and J gave up 2 bases, with 13 bases separating them. CDR3 length: 14 residues. This chain's CDR3 is CASIRAETTDTQYF. The CDR3 bases are TGTGCCAGCATCAGGGCGGAGACCACAGATACGCAGTATTTT.

This clonotype was recorded at least ten times. The V gene is TRBV7-3, the J gene TRBJ2-1; D is ambiguous. The germline CDR1 and CDR2 sequences are SGHTA and FQGTGA. V lost 8 bases and J 4 bases, leaving 9 bases between the germline ends. The CDR3 is 12 residues long. The CDR3 DNA is TGTGCCAGCGGCGACACTTACAATGAGCAGTTCTTC. Protein: CASGDTYNEQFF.

CDR3: CASSPGRSSGGKETQYF. In DNA form, the CDR3 reads TGTGCCAGCAGCCCTGGACGATCGAGCGGGGGTAAAGAGACCCAGTACTTC. The genes are TRBV12-3 or TRBV12-4 and TRBJ2-5, with TRBD2 matching 8 bases. The CDR3 is 17 residues long. After removal of 6 bases from V and 3 bases from J, the junction contained 15 bases not matched to a gene.

Ten or more counts support this clonotype. The CDR3 is CASSSSGTNEKLFF. CDR3 DNA: TGCGCCAGCAGCTCGTCGGGGACCAATGAAAAACTGTTTTTT. This chain links TRBV5-1 with TRBJ1-4, with D possibly TRBD1 on 5 matching bases. V was pared by 3 bases and J by 5 bases, with 11 bases between. The germline gives CDR1 SGHRS, CDR2 YFSETQ. CDR3 length: 14 residues.

This clonotype was counted ten times or more. The chain joins TRBV12-3 or TRBV12-4 to TRBJ2-7, with 8 bases aligning to TRBD2. The V segment lost 6 bases and the J segment 2 bases; nucleotides outside the gene matches: 12. This CDR3 has 16 amino acids. The CDR3: CASSISGTRGTYEQYF. CDR3 coding DNA: TGTGCCAGCAGCATAAGTGGGACTAGGGGCACCTACGAGCAGTACTTC.

This clonotype was counted once. The chain joins TRBV2 to TRBJ2-3; a weak D match, TRBD2 (6 bases). The length of the CDR3 is 14 residues. The germline V gene encodes CDR1 SNHLY and CDR2 FYNNEI. The V end was cut by 7 bases, the J end by 5 bases, with 16 bases between. The CDR3 reads CASNSGPQGDTQYF. CDR3 nucleotide sequence: TGTGCCAGCAATAGCGGTCCCCAGGGAGATACGCAGTATTTT.